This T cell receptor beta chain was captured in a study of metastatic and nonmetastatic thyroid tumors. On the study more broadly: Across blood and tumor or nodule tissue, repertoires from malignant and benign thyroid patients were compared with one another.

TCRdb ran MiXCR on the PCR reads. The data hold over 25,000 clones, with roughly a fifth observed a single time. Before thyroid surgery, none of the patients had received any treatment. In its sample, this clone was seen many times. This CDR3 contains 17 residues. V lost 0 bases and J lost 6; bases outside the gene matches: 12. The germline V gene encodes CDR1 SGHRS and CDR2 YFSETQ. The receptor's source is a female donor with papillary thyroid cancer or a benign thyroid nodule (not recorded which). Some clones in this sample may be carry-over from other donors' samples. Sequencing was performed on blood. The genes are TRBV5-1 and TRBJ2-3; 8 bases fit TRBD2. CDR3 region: CASSLASVAGKVDTQYF. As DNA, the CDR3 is TGCGCCAGCAGCTTGGCCTCGGTAGCGGGGAAGGTCGATACGCAGTATTTT.